The present T cell receptor (beta chain) was sequenced within a study of molecular identifiers for immune sequencing clone quantification. It was with previously described methods and listed TCR primers that bulk TCR libraries were made. TCRdb processed the PCR reads anew with MiXCR; each CDR3 protein has one entry. The sample holds hundreds of thousands of distinct CDR3 sequences, approximately 24% seen once. As for this clonotype: Mismatch with germline at one junction end may stem from a read error.

Looked up from germline, CDR1 is MNHGY and CDR2 is SVAAGI. CDR3 length: 15 amino acids. V gene TRBV6-9 combines with J gene TRBJ1-6; no reliable D call. The sequence was obtained from a human donor in good health. Some libraries in this study had Jurkat cell RNA spiked in. Sequencing was carried out using naive CD8+ T cells from blood, with Jurkat cell RNA spiked in. Subset reported: FACS-sorted CD8+CD4-CCR7+CD45RA+ naive T cells. The CDR3 is CASSYRSDLGSRLHF. DNA for the CDR3: TGTGCCAGCAGTTACCGATCGGACCTGGGATCACGCCTCCACTTT.